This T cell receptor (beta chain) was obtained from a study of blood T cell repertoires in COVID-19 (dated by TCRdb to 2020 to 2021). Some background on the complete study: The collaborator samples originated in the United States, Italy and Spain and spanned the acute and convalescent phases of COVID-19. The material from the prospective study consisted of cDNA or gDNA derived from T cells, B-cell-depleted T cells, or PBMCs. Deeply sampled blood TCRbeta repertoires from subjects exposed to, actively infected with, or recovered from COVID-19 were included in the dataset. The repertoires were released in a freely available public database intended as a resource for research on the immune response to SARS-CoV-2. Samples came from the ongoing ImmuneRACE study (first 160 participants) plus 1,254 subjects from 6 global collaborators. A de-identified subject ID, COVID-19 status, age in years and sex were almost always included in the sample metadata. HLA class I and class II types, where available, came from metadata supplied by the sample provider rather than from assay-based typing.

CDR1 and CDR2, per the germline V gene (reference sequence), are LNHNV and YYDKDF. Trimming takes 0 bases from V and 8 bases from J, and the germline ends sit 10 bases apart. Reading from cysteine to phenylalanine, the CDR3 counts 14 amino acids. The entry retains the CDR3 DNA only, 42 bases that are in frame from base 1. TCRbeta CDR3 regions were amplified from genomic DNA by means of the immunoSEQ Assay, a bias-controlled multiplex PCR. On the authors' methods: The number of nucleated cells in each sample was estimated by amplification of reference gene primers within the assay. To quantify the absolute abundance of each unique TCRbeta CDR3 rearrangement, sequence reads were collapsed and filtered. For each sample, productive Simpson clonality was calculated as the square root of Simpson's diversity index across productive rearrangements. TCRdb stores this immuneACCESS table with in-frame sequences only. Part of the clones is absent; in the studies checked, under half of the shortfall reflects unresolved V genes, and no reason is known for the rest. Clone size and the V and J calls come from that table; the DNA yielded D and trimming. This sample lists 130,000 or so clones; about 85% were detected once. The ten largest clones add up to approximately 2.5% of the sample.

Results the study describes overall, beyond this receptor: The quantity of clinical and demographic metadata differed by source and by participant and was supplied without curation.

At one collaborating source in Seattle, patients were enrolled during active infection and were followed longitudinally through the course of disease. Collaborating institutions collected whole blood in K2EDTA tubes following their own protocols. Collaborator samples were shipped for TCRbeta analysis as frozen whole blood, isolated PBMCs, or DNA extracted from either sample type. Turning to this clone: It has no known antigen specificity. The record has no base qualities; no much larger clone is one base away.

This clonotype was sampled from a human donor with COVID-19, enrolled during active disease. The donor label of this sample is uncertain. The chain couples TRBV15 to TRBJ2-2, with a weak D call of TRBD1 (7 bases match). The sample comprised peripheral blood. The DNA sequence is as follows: TGTGCCACCAGCAGAGAGCGGGGACAGGGGGAGCTGTTTTTT. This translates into CATSRERGQGELFF. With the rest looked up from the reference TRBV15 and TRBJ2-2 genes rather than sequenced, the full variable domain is DAMVIQNPRYQVTQFGKPVTLSCSQTLNHNVMYWYQQKSSQAPKLLFHYYDKDFNNEADTPDNFQSRRPNTSFCFLDIRSPGLGDTAMYLCATSRERGQGELFFGEGSRLTVL.